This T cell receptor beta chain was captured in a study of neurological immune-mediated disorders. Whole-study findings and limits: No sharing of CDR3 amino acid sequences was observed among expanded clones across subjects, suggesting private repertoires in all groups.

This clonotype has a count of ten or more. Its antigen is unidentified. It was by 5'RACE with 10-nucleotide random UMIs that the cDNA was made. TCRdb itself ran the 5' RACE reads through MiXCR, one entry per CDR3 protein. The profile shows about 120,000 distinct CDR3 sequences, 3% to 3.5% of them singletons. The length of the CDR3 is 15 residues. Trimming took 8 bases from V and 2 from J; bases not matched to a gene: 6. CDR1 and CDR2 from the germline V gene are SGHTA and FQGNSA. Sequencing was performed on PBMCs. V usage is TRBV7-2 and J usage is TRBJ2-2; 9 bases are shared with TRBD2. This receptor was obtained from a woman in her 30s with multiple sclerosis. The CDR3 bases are TGTGCCAGCCGAGGGCGGGAGGGCAACACCGGGGAGCTGTTTTTT. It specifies CASRGREGNTGELFF.